This passage covers 23 T cell receptor beta chains from one sample sequenced in a study of T cell responses to AZD1222 COVID-19 vaccine. Only in-frame clones appear in the TCRdb table, and some are missing; sequencing was by immunoSEQ multiplex PCR. Of fewer than 150,000 clones listed, around 88% are singletons. Here the sequenced sample was peripheral blood, taken on day 0 of AZD1222 vaccination. These receptors were collected from an adult in good health.

The CDR3 region is CASSYSRGTGHYGYTF. CDR3 nucleotide sequence: TGTGCCAGCAGTTACTCGCGTGGGACAGGACACTATGGCTACACCTTC. The J gene is TRBJ1-2, the V gene TRBV6-5, with 8 bases identical to TRBD1. The CDR3 runs to 16 residues. V lost 0 bases, J lost 3 bases, and 6 bases stayed unmatched. Germline loops: CDR1 MNHEY, CDR2 SVGAGI.

The chain has TRBV9 and TRBJ1-3; TRBD1 might be the D (5 bases). CDR1 is SGDLS, CDR2 YYNGEE, per germline. Trimming stripped 4 bases from V and 8 bases from J, with 13 bases between. The CDR3 is made up of 13 amino acids. The CDR3 reads CASSSRIGDTIYF. For the CDR3, the DNA is TGTGCCAGCAGCTCCAGGATAGGGGACACCATATATTTT.

The rearrangement uses TRBV9 and TRBJ2-3; 8 nucleotides match TRBD2. Germline V gene sequence: CDR1 SGDLS, CDR2 YYNGEE. The V segment lost 4 bases and the J segment 2 bases; nucleotides outside the gene matches: 18. The CDR3 totals 19 residues. DNA of the CDR3: TGTGCCAGCAGCCTCACTACTACCGCGGGAGGCGGCCTCACAGATACGCAGTATTTT. It codes for CASSLTTTAGGGLTDTQYF.

The chain has TRBV12-5 and TRBJ2-7; 8 bases are shared with TRBD2. The germline CDR1 and CDR2 sequences are LGHNT and FRNRAP. The CDR3 contains 14 residues. Trimming cost V 1 base and J 2 bases; bases outside gene matches: 1. This CDR3 is CASGLGTSPYEQYF. The CDR3 DNA reads TGTGCTAGTGGTTTGGGGACTAGCCCCTACGAGCAGTACTTC.

The chain links TRBV28 to TRBJ1-1, with D unclear. The CDR3 has 13 residues. Germline V lookup: CDR1 MDHEN, CDR2 SYDVKM. V was cut by 3 bases and J by 8 bases, with 13 bases left in between. The CDR3 region is CASSFSLREEAFF. In DNA, the CDR3 is TGTGCCAGCAGTTTTTCTTTGAGAGAGGAAGCTTTCTTT.

V is TRBV7-9 and J is TRBJ1-2; D unresolved. The CDR3 spans 13 residues. The germline V gene has CDR1 SEHNR and CDR2 FQNEAQ (reference sequence). Trimming took 5 bases from V and 2 from J, leaving 9 bases between them. This chain's CDR3 is CASSANPNYGYTF. CDR3 DNA sequence: TGTGCCAGCAGCGCTAACCCAAACTATGGCTACACCTTC.

This clone was seen a handful of times. The rearrangement uses TRBV19 and TRBJ2-5; D unclear. The CDR3 runs to 14 residues. V lost 3 bases and J 2 bases, leaving 10 bases between the germline ends. Germline lookup yields CDR1 LNHDA and CDR2 SQIVND (reference sequence). The CDR3 DNA reads as TGTGCCAGTAGTATTTTCGGCAATCAAGAGACCCAGTACTTC. Translation: CASSIFGNQETQYF.

The rearrangement uses TRBV28 and TRBJ1-1, with 8 bases fitting TRBD1. Germline V gene lookup returns CDR1 MDHEN and CDR2 SYDVKM. The CDR3 consists of 14 residues. V lost 8 bases to trimming and J lost 6 bases; unmatched junction nucleotides: 11. The CDR3 loop is CASGPGQGSAEAFF. CDR3 DNA: TGTGCCAGCGGACCCGGACAGGGCAGCGCTGAAGCTTTCTTT.

This clone was counted a single time. The chain is built from TRBV19 and TRBJ2-1, with D perhaps matching TRBD1 or TRBD2 (7 bases each). The CDR3 has 12 residues. V lost 7 bases to trimming and J lost 7 bases, with 11 bases between them. Per germline, CDR1 LNHDA and CDR2 SQIVND (reference sequence). CDR3 nucleotides: TGTGCCAGTAAGCAGGGGGGGAATGAGCAGTTCTTC. Its translation: CASKQGGNEQFF.

The chain carries TRBV4-2 and TRBJ2-7, with TRBD1 matching 7 bases. The CDR3 runs to 15 residues. The trim removed 0 bases at V and 2 bases at J, leaving 4 bases unmatched. CDR1 LGHNA and CDR2 YNFKEQ come from the germline V gene. CDR3 loop: CASSQDSGQAYEQYF. Written as DNA, the CDR3 is TGTGCCAGCAGCCAAGATTCTGGACAGGCCTACGAGCAGTACTTC.

The chain couples TRBV19 to TRBJ2-6; D gene unclear. The CDR3 contains 15 residues. Germline loops: CDR1 LNHDA, CDR2 SQIVND (reference sequence). The V end was cut by 3 bases, the J end by 0 bases, with 6 bases between. The CDR3 DNA reads TGTGCCAGTAGTATTGACAACTCTGGGGCCAACGTCCTGACTTTC. Encoded protein: CASSIDNSGANVLTF.

This chain uses TRBV6-1 with TRBJ2-4; D is unresolved. The germline CDR1 and CDR2 sequences are MNHNS and SASEGT. CDR3 length: 15 residues. Trimming stripped 2 bases from V and 8 bases from J, with 16 bases between. This CDR3 is CASSEHLVSSDIQYF. CDR3 nucleotides: TGTGCCAGCAGTGAACACCTAGTGTCGAGTGACATTCAGTACTTC.

This chain joins TRBV5-6 and TRBJ1-1; D not certain. The germline V gene has CDR1 SGHDT and CDR2 YYEEEE. Trimming removed 4 bases at V and 6 bases at J, with 7 bases between. The CDR3 totals 11 residues. The CDR3 protein is CASSANPEAFF. DNA for the CDR3: TGTGCCAGCAGCGCTAACCCTGAAGCTTTCTTT. The whole variable domain, filled in from reference TRBV5-6 and TRBJ1-1, reads DAGVTQSPTHLIKTRGQQVTLRCSPKSGHDTVSWYQQALGQGPQFIFQYYEEEERQRGNFPDRFSGHQFPNYSSELNVNALLLGDSALYLCASSANPEAFFGQGTRLTVV.

The J gene is TRBJ1-4, the V gene TRBV15; D is unclear. Trimming stripped 3 bases from V and 8 bases from J, with 13 bases between. Germline V gives CDR1 LNHNV, CDR2 YYDKDF (reference sequence). This CDR3 has 14 amino acids. In DNA form, the CDR3 reads TGTGCCACCAGCAGGGAGGCTAGATGGGAAAAACTGTTTTTT. Translation gives CATSREARWEKLFF. Full variable domain (missing parts from reference TRBV15 and TRBJ1-4): DAMVIQNPRYQVTQFGKPVTLSCSQTLNHNVMYWYQQKSSQAPKLLFHYYDKDFNNEADTPDNFQSRRPNTSFCFLDIRSPGLGDTAMYLCATSREARWEKLFFGSGTQLSVL.

The V gene is TRBV7-2, the J gene TRBJ1-2, with 7 bases identical to TRBD1. V shed 3 bases and J 0 bases; nucleotides not matched to a gene: 7. The CDR3 sequence is 16 residues long. Germline lookup yields CDR1 SGHTA and CDR2 FQGNSA. The CDR3 nucleotides are TGTGCCAGCAGCTTGGGACAGAGTCTCTCTAACTATGGCTACACCTTC. Protein product: CASSLGQSLSNYGYTF.

This chain connects TRBV2 to TRBJ1-2, with no clear D. V was cut by 4 bases and J by 0 bases, with 12 bases left in between. Per the germline V gene, CDR1 is SNHLY and CDR2 is FYNNEI. This CDR3 comprises 15 residues. The CDR3 coding sequence is TGTGCCAGCAGTGTGTCAGCTAATCCTAACTATGGCTACACCTTC. Residues: CASSVSANPNYGYTF.

V and J are TRBV23-1 and TRBJ1-1, with D perhaps matching TRBD1 (5 bases). TRBV23-1 is sorted into the ORF group, with uncertain function. V was trimmed by 2 bases and J by 4 bases, leaving 11 bases between them. This CDR3 region has 14 residues. The CDR3 bases are TGCGCCAGCAGTCAAATCCAGGGAGGCACTGAAGCTTTCTTT. This encodes CASSQIQGGTEAFF.

The rearrangement uses TRBV5-4 and TRBJ2-1; no definite D call. CDR3 length: 14 residues. CDR1 and CDR2 (germline): SGHNT, YYREEE (reference sequence). V lost 3 bases and J 5 bases, leaving 12 bases between the germline ends. The CDR3 reads CASSSAYLNNEQFF. Written as DNA, the CDR3 is TGTGCCAGCAGCTCGGCCTATCTAAACAATGAGCAGTTCTTC.

This chain joins TRBV5-4 and TRBJ1-2; unclear D gene. This CDR3 spans 15 amino acids. Germline assignment: CDR1 SGHNT and CDR2 YYREEE (reference sequence). V shed 0 bases and J shed 8 bases, with 17 bases lying between them. The CDR3 region is CASSLAVTHVAGYTF. CDR3 sequence (DNA): TGTGCCAGCAGCTTGGCCGTTACCCACGTGGCCGGCTACACCTTC.

This sequence joins TRBV11-2 and TRBJ2-2; no firm D call. The CDR3 has 14 amino acids. The germline V and J ends were trimmed by 3 bases and 3 bases, with 8 bases remaining between them. Germline V gene data show CDR1 as SGHAT and CDR2 as FQNNGV. The CDR3 is CASSLLTHTGELFF. CDR3 bases: TGTGCCAGCAGCTTGTTAACCCACACCGGGGAGCTGTTTTTT.

The chain combines TRBV7-8 with TRBJ1-5, with D uncertain. The V gene's germline CDR1 is SGHVS and CDR2 FQNEAQ. The CDR3 runs 15 residues. V lost 4 bases and J lost 4, with 14 bases in between. Here the CDR3 reads CASSSRRQRNQPQHF. For the CDR3, the DNA is TGTGCCAGCAGCTCCCGGAGGCAGCGGAATCAGCCCCAGCATTTT.

CDR3 nucleotides: TGTGCCAGCAGCGTAGCCGGGGGGGCAGGGGGCCACGAGCAGTACTTC. It encodes CASSVAGGAGGHEQYF. The chain links TRBV9 to TRBJ2-7; the D call may be TRBD1 or TRBD2 (8 bases each). The CDR3 runs 16 residues. Trimming shortened V by 0 bases and J by 5 bases, and 18 bases separated the two germline ends. Per germline, CDR1 SGDLS and CDR2 YYNGEE.

This rearrangement joins TRBV29-1 to TRBJ1-2; D gene unclear. This CDR3 has 11 residues. Germline CDR1 is SQVTM and CDR2 is ANQGSEA. V lost 4 bases, J lost 7 bases, and 10 bases lay in between. Written as DNA, the CDR3 is TGCAGCGTTGTTAGGGATTCTGGCTACACCTTC. Residues: CSVVRDSGYTF.